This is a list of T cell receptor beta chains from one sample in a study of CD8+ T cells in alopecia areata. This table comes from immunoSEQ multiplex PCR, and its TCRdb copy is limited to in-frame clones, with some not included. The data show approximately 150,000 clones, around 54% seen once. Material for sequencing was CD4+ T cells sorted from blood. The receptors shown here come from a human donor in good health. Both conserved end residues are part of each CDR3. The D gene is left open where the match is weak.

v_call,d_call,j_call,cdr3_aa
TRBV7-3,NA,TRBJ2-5,CASSLTNQETQYF
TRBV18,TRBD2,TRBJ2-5,CASSPLLAGVEETQYF
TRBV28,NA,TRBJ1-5,CASSSPGQDQPQHF
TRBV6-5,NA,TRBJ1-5,CASSYSAWSNQPQHF
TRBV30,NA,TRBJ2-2,CAWSVQGTGELFF
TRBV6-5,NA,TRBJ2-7,CASSSPYEQYF
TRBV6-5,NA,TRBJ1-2,CATRPGTPYGYTF
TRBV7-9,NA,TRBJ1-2,CASSSLTQGGYTF
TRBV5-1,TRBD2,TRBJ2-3,CASSRLGGGGTDTQYF
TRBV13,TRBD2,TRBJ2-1,CASSFWRGAYNEQFF
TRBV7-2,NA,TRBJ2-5,CASSFRQSEMETQYF
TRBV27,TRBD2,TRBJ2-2,CASAGLARITGELFF
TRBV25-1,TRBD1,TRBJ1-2,CASSETPGQDGYTF
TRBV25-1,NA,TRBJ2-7,CASSDADSFYEQYF
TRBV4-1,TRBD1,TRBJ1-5,CASSPRGTGQPQHF
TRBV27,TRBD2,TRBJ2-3,CASRRTSGKRGPGQYF
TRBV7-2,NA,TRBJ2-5,CASSFSRETQYF
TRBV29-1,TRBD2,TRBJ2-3,CSVVRGSWDTQYF
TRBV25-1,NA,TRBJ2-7,CASSDTAKTGYEQYF
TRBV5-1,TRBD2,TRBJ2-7,CASSPAILGTSADEQYF
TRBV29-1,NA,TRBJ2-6,CSVVGASGANVLTF
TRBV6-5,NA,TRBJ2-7,CASSRTAPYEQYF
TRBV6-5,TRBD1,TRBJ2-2,CASSYETGVTGELFF
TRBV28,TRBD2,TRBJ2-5,CASSRRLAAFQETQYF
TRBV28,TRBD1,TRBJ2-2,CASVPGQGVTGELFF
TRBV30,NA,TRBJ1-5,CAWSMGNDQPQHF
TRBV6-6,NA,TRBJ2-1,CASSRWGRDDNEQFF
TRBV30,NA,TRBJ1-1,CAWSKVLGTEAFF
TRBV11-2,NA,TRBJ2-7,CASSSPRGLNEQYF
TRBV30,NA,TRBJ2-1,CAWSGRLGGFNEQFF
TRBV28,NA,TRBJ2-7,CASSSWDSSYEQYF
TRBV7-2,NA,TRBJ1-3,CASSSRRFSGNTIYF
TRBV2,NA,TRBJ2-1,CASSDNSGYNEQFF
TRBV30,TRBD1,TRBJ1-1,CAWGTGATEAFF
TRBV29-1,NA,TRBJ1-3,CSVAGSGNTIYF
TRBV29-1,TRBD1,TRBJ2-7,CSVVGAPGQPTYEQYF
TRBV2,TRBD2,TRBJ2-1,CASRVTSGRSGGEQFF
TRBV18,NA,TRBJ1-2,CASSRTRDYGYTF
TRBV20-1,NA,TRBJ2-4,CSAVENIQYF
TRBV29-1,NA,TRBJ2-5,CSVQTRFTETQYF
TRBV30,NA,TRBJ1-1,CAWNLNTEAFF
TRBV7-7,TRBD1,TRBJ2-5,CASSQEGQLSTQYF
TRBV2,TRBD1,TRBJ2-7,CASRVGQVGTEQYF
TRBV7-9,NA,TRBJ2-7,CASSLAREQYF
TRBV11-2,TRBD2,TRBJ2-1,CASSSLAGGPDEQFF
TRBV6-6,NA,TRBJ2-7,CASRDRAYEQYF
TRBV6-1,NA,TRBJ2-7,CASSRDAYEQYF
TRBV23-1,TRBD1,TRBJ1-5,CASSQSGTGGLGNQPQHF
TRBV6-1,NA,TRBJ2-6,CASSGEGGWANVLTF
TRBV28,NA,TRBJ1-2,CASDDLRRGYTF
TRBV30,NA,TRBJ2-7,CAWSAQTLSSIYEQYF
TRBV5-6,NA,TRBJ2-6,CASSLAQNSGANVLTF
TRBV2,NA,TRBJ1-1,CASSRATEAFF
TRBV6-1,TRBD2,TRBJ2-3,CASSGSSGSPTDTQYF
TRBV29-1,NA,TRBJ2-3,CSVGHRVADTQYF
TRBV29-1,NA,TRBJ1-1,CSVAGHSEAFF
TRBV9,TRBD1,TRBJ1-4,CASSDRDRALPSNEKLFF
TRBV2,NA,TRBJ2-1,CASSAGTLPGGEQFF
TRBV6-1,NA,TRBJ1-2,CAVRTEPFYGYTF
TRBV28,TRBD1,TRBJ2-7,CASSLSPGTAPYEQYF